This T cell receptor beta chain originates from a study of identical twins. Notes on the study in general: Abundant beta clonotypes from cord blood bore fewer insertions; memory repertoires lacked this pattern.

The CDR3 spans 12 residues. CDR1 DFQATT and CDR2 SNEGSKA come from the germline V gene (reference sequence). Trimming cost V 2 bases and J 5 bases, with 7 bases left between them. There are many counts of this clonotype. As yet, its antigen is unknown. Via MiXCR, TCRdb re-called the 5' RACE reads, giving one row per CDR3 protein. The repertoire has some 630,000 distinct CDR3 sequences, around 7.4% of them found once; the top ten carry approximately 1.5%. The sample was also linked to a second study, of yellow fever vaccine responses in identical twins.

The sequenced sample consisted of PBMCs. The chain uses TRBV20-1 and TRBJ1-3; D uncertain. This receptor was identified in a young woman in good health. The chain's CDR3 is CSARTYRNTIYF. The CDR3 bases are TGCAGTGCTAGAACTTACAGAAACACCATATATTTT.